One sample yielded the 6 T cell receptor beta chains listed below, sequenced in a study of T cell changes during pregnancy in multiple sclerosis (dated by TCRdb to the late 2010s). Library construction relied on the immunoSEQ multiplex PCR assay. The clones in this table, taken by TCRdb from immuneACCESS, are in-frame only. Not every clone is retained; where verified, under half of the shortfall comes from an unresolved V gene, and the cause of the rest is unknown. The sample table holds 65,000 to 95,000 clones, of which approximately 94% were seen once. About 2.5% of the sample rests with the top ten. Sequences were derived from peripheral blood, sampled after pregnancy. These receptors all stem from a female donor in good health, enrolled as a control in a pregnancy study.

The chain employs TRBV6-5 and TRBJ1-1; no clear D. Trimming took off 0 bases at V and 1 base at J, with 12 bases between the two ends. In germline, CDR1 is MNHEY, CDR2 SVGAGI. The CDR3 has 16 residues. The CDR3 here is CASSYSLNLPNTEAFF. The DNA for the CDR3 is TGTGCCAGCAGTTACTCGCTTAACCTACCGAACACTGAAGCTTTCTTT.

The chain employs TRBV13 and TRBJ2-5; 7 nucleotides line up with TRBD1. CDR1 and CDR2 from the germline V gene are PRHDT and FYEKMQ (reference sequence). The ends lost 3 bases at V and 5 bases at J; junction bases unmatched: 6. The CDR3 runs to 14 residues. For the CDR3, the DNA is TGTGCCAGCAGCTTGGGACAGCATAGGGAGACCCAGTACTTC. It yields the protein CASSLGQHRETQYF.

The chain is built from TRBV7-3 and TRBJ2-3, with 7 bases aligning to TRBD1. Germline lookup yields CDR1 SGHTA and CDR2 FQGTGA. CDR3 length: 15 residues. V trimming: 5 bases; J trimming: 0 bases; junction bases outside the gene matches: 5. Here the CDR3 reads CASSPRGFSTDTQYF. The CDR3 DNA is TGTGCCAGCAGCCCCAGGGGGTTCAGCACAGATACGCAGTATTTT.

The J gene is TRBJ1-4, the V gene TRBV2; D perhaps matches TRBD1 (5 bases). The CDR3 is 15 residues long. The V gene's germline CDR1 is SNHLY and CDR2 FYNNEI. V lost 5 bases and J lost 6, with 16 bases in between. CDR3 amino acids: CASSTGRGEDEKLFF. The CDR3 bases are TGTGCCAGCAGTACCGGAAGGGGTGAGGATGAAAAACTGTTTTTT.

The genes are TRBV7-9 and TRBJ2-1; TRBD1 matches 8 bases. Unmatched junction bases numbered 0, after V lost 1 base and J lost 4 bases. CDR1 is SEHNR and CDR2 is FQNEAQ in the germline V gene (reference sequence). This CDR3 is 14 amino acids long. The CDR3 here is CASSLGTGYNEQFF. The CDR3 bases are TGTGCCAGCAGCTTAGGGACAGGGTACAATGAGCAGTTCTTC.

V is TRBV5-4 and J is TRBJ2-1; 13 bases align to TRBD2. This CDR3 region has 16 residues. Unmatched junction bases numbered 4, after V lost 2 bases and J lost 5 bases. The germline V gene encodes CDR1 SGHNT and CDR2 YYREEE (reference sequence). CDR3 nucleotide sequence: TGTGCCAGCAGCTTTGGGGGACTAGCGGGAAACAATGAGCAGTTCTTC. Amino acids: CASSFGGLAGNNEQFF.